These 25 T cell receptor beta chains were all obtained from the same sample, sequenced in a study of T cell responses to AZD1222 COVID-19 vaccine. Sequenced by immunoSEQ multiplex PCR; TCRdb stores in-frame clones only, minus some. The repertoire holds under 150,000 clones, around 90% seen once, with over 8.5% in the top ten. The starting material was peripheral blood, obtained on day 0 of AZD1222 vaccination. These receptors all stem from an adult in good health.

This clone was seen only once. This chain joins TRBV6-2 or TRBV6-3 and TRBJ2-1; TRBD1 aligns across 7 bases. This CDR3 has 18 residues. Germline V gene sequence: CDR1 MNHEY, CDR2 SVGEGT. The ends lost 5 bases at V and 2 bases at J; junction bases unmatched: 15. In nucleotides, the CDR3 is TGTGCCAGCAGTCTCTTACAGGGGTCCGGGAAGCCCTACAATGAGCAGTTCTTC. Translating gives CASSLLQGSGKPYNEQFF.

The chain is built from TRBV25-1 and TRBJ1-6; the D gene is possibly TRBD1 (6 bases). The length of the CDR3 is 14 residues. The germline CDR1 and CDR2 sequences are MGHDK and SYGVNS. Trimming removed 3 bases at V and 3 bases at J, with 6 bases between. The CDR3 nucleotides read TGTGCCAGCAGTGAGGACAGCTATAATTCACCCCTCCACTTT. Translation gives CASSEDSYNSPLHF.

The chain carries TRBV5-4 and TRBJ2-2, with TRBD1 matching over 8 bases. This CDR3 spans 16 amino acids. CDR1 is SGHNT and CDR2 is YYREEE in the germline V gene (reference sequence). With V trimmed by 0 bases and J by 1 base, 2 bases remained unmatched. The CDR3 protein is CASSLGGQGNTGELFF. The CDR3 DNA is TGTGCCAGCAGCTTGGGCGGACAGGGGAACACCGGGGAGCTGTTTTTT.

The V gene is TRBV6-1, the J gene TRBJ1-2, with D hard to call. Deletions cut 0 bases from V and 2 bases from J, with 10 bases between. The CDR3 covers 15 residues. Germline loops: CDR1 MNHNS, CDR2 SASEGT. The CDR3 reads CASSEAITRNYGYTF. CDR3 in DNA: TGTGCCAGCAGTGAAGCGATCACGAGGAACTATGGCTACACCTTC.

The chain combines TRBV27 with TRBJ1-3; maybe TRBD1 (6 bases). From germline, CDR1 is MNHEY and CDR2 SMNVEV (reference sequence). The CDR3 has 13 amino acids. V lost 5 bases, J lost 4 bases, and 9 bases lay in between. The CDR3 is CASSGDRGNTIYF. CDR3 sequence (DNA): TGTGCCAGCAGTGGAGACAGGGGAAACACCATATATTTT.

The chain carries TRBV4-2 and TRBJ2-7; 8 nucleotides agree with TRBD1. There are 15 residues in the CDR3. Germline CDR1 reads LGHNA; CDR2 reads YNFKEQ. The ends lost 1 base at V and 4 bases at J; junction bases unmatched: 6. The CDR3, as DNA: TGTGCCAGCAGCCAAGGTAGACAGGGGTGGTACGAGCAGTACTTC. It encodes CASSQGRQGWYEQYF.

This clone was seen only a few times. This chain joins TRBV4-3 and TRBJ1-1; D unresolved. The CDR3 extends over 15 amino acids. The V end lost 0 bases, the J end lost 0 bases, and 8 bases lay between the germline ends. Germline V gene sequence: CDR1 LGHNA, CDR2 YSLEER. The CDR3 bases are TGCGCCAGCAGCCAAGATTGGGCGTTGAACACTGAAGCTTTCTTT. This codes for CASSQDWALNTEAFF.

The genes are TRBV27 and TRBJ1-3; unclear D gene. The V end was cut by 3 bases, the J end by 0 bases, with 6 bases between. The CDR3 length is 14 residues. Germline CDR1 MNHEY, CDR2 SMNVEV (reference sequence). CDR3 DNA: TGTGCCAGCAGTTTTTCAGGCTCTGGAAACACCATATATTTT. Its translation: CASSFSGSGNTIYF.

This clone was seen a handful of times. J is TRBJ1-2 and V is TRBV20-1; D possibly corresponds to TRBD1 (5 bases). CDR3 size: 15 residues. Germline V gene sequence: CDR1 DFQATT, CDR2 SNEGSKA (reference sequence). V was pared by 3 bases and J by 8 bases, with 22 bases between. CDR3 nucleotides: TGCAGTGCTAGTGCTCCAACTCAGGGATTGGGCGGCTACACCTTC. Its translation is CSASAPTQGLGGYTF.

This chain connects TRBV7-9 to TRBJ1-1, with TRBD1 matching over 8 bases. In germline, CDR1 is SEHNR, CDR2 FQNEAQ (reference sequence). The ends lost 5 bases at V and 2 bases at J; junction bases unmatched: 10. This CDR3 is 16 amino acids long. CDR3 loop: CASSPPGGLGNTEAFF. CDR3 coding DNA: TGTGCCAGCAGCCCCCCAGGGGGCCTGGGCAACACTGAAGCTTTCTTT.

This clone was seen more than once but under ten times. The chain combines TRBV4-3 with TRBJ2-7, with D perhaps matching TRBD1 (5 bases). Germline CDR1 is LGHNA and CDR2 is YSLEER. This CDR3 contains 15 residues. Between the trimmed V and J ends, which lost 0 bases and 2 bases, there was a span of 11 bases. The DNA of the CDR3 is TGCGCCAGCAGCCAAGACAGGGTGGGCGCCTACGAGCAGTACTTC. Translated: CASSQDRVGAYEQYF.

This clone was counted between two and nine times. The chain combines TRBV12-5 with TRBJ1-1, with no clear D. This CDR3 has 13 residues. The V and J ends lost 1 base and 4 bases respectively, with 7 bases between them. Germline CDR1 reads LGHNT; CDR2 reads FRNRAP. The CDR3 loop reads CASGLAVGTEAFF. The CDR3 coding sequence is TGTGCTAGTGGTTTGGCTGTTGGCACTGAAGCTTTCTTT.

The chain joins TRBV12-3 or TRBV12-4 to TRBJ1-2, with a possible D match to TRBD1 (5 bases). V shed 6 bases and J shed 3 bases, with 11 bases lying between them. The CDR3 covers 13 residues. The chain's CDR3 is CASSSWGDYGYTF. As DNA, the CDR3 is TGTGCCAGCAGCTCTTGGGGGGACTATGGCTACACCTTC.

V and J are TRBV11-2 and TRBJ1-2; TRBD1 matches 7 bases. CDR3 length: 14 amino acids. V trimming: 4 bases; J trimming: 7 bases; junction bases outside the gene matches: 9. Germline V CDR1 and CDR2: SGHAT, FQNNGV. Here the CDR3 DNA reads TGTGCCAGCAGCTCGGAGACAGGGAAAGTTGGCTACACCTTC. Translated, it gives CASSSETGKVGYTF.

V usage is TRBV14 and J usage is TRBJ1-2; D gene uncertain. The CDR3 spans 13 residues. Germline CDR1 and CDR2: SGHDN and FVKESK. V was cut by 6 bases and J by 4 bases, with 12 bases left in between. CDR3 in amino acids: CASRKGILYGYTF. In DNA, the CDR3 is TGTGCCAGCAGGAAAGGGATACTCTATGGCTACACCTTC.

This chain links TRBV6-1 with TRBJ1-3, with no clear D. The CDR3 is made up of 13 amino acids. V lost 2 bases to trimming and J lost 7 bases, with 9 bases between them. The germline V gene has CDR1 MNHNS and CDR2 SASEGT. Written as DNA, the CDR3 is TGTGCCAGCAGTGAACTCGCTTTGAACACCATATATTTT. Translated: CASSELALNTIYF.

The CDR3 DNA reads TGTGCCAGCAGCCTCGACACTGCTAACTATGGCTACACCTTC. Translating gives CASSLDTANYGYTF. This sequence joins TRBV5-4 and TRBJ1-2; D is uncertain. Germline V CDR1 and CDR2: SGHNT, YYREEE (reference sequence). The CDR3 consists of 14 residues. V lost 4 bases and J lost 0, with 10 bases in between. The variable domain in full, with the rest retrieved from reference TRBV5-4 and TRBJ1-2, is ETGVTQSPTHLIKTRGQQVTLRCSSQSGHNTVSWYQQALGQGPQFIFQYYREEENGRGNFPPRFSGLQFPNYSSELNVNALELDDSALYLCASSLDTANYGYTFGSGTRLTVV.

V and J are TRBV27 and TRBJ1-3; D gene uncertain. V was clipped by 8 bases and J by 3 bases, with 11 bases between them. This CDR3 is 13 amino acids long. CDR1 and CDR2 from the germline V gene are MNHEY and SMNVEV (reference sequence). The CDR3 reads CASSDAGGNTIYF. CDR3 sequence (DNA): TGTGCCAGCTCCGACGCGGGTGGAAACACCATATATTTT.

The chain links TRBV7-9 to TRBJ2-3; D unresolved. The CDR3 has 12 amino acids. The V and J ends lost 4 bases and 6 bases respectively, with 8 bases between them. From germline, CDR1 is SEHNR and CDR2 FQNEAQ (reference sequence). The CDR3 loop reads CASSSPGDTQYF. CDR3 DNA: TGTGCCAGCAGCTCCCCTGGGGATACGCAGTATTTT.

This clone was seen just once. CDR3 residues: CASNKANTEAFF. The CDR3 nucleotides read TGTGCCAGCAATAAAGCTAACACTGAAGCTTTCTTT. The V call is TRBV2, the J call TRBJ1-1; no reliable D call. The CDR3 is 12 amino acids. The germline V gene has CDR1 SNHLY and CDR2 FYNNEI. V lost 7 bases and J lost 2, with 8 bases in between.

CDR3 loop: CASSIRADREPLHF. The CDR3 DNA reads as TGTGCCAGTAGTATAAGGGCCGACAGGGAACCCCTCCACTTT. The genes are TRBV19 and TRBJ1-6; 7 bases line up with TRBD1. Germline-derived CDR1 and CDR2 are LNHDA and SQIVND (reference sequence). The CDR3 totals 14 residues. The V gene end was trimmed by 2 bases and the J gene end by 12 bases; junction bases not matched to a gene: 7.

The chain recombines TRBV25-1 with TRBJ1-4; D might be TRBD1 (5 bases). Trimming removed 6 bases at V and 6 bases at J, with 8 bases between. This CDR3 region has 12 residues. Germline V CDR1 and CDR2: MGHDK, SYGVNS. CDR3 nucleotide sequence: TGTGCCAGCAGAGCCAGGGATGAAAAACTGTTTTTT. Protein sequence: CASRARDEKLFF. Full variable domain (missing parts from reference TRBV25-1 and TRBJ1-4): EADIYQTPRYLVIGTGKKITLECSQTMGHDKMYWYQQDPGMELHLIHYSYGVNSTEKGDLSSESTVSRIRTEHFPLTLESARPSHTSQYLCASRARDEKLFFGSGTQLSVL.

V and J are TRBV5-8 and TRBJ2-3, with TRBD2 matching 7 bases. The CDR3 covers 15 residues. Trimming removed 4 bases from V and 7 bases from J; junction bases left unmatched: 12. The germline CDR1 and CDR2 sequences are SGHTS and YDEGEE. CDR3 DNA sequence: TGTGCCAGCAGCCCCGCGGGAGCCCTACCACATACGCAGTATTTT. Amino acids: CASSPAGALPHTQYF.

The V gene is TRBV7-8, the J gene TRBJ1-5; D is ambiguous. From germline, CDR1 is SGHVS and CDR2 FQNEAQ. V dropped 10 bases and J dropped 3 bases, with 16 bases sitting between them. The CDR3 spans 14 residues. CDR3 DNA sequence: TGTGCCACCACGGGTCGCGATCTCAATCAGCCCCAGCATTTT. Translation: CATTGRDLNQPQHF.

The V gene is TRBV5-1, the J gene TRBJ2-5; TRBD1 aligns across 10 bases. J gave up 5 bases and V 0 bases, and 4 bases lay outside the gene matches. Looked up from germline, CDR1 is SGHRS and CDR2 is YFSETQ. The CDR3 length is 15 residues. The CDR3 nucleotides are TGCGCCAGCAGCTTGGTGACAGGGGGCGTCGAGACCCAGTACTTC. Translation: CASSLVTGGVETQYF. The variable domain in full, with the rest retrieved from reference TRBV5-1 and TRBJ2-5, is KAGVTQTPRYLIKTRGQQVTLSCSPISGHRSVSWYQQTPGQGLQFLFEYFSETQRNKGNFPGRFSGRQFSNSRSEMNVSTLELGDSALYLCASSLVTGGVETQYFGPGTRLLVL.